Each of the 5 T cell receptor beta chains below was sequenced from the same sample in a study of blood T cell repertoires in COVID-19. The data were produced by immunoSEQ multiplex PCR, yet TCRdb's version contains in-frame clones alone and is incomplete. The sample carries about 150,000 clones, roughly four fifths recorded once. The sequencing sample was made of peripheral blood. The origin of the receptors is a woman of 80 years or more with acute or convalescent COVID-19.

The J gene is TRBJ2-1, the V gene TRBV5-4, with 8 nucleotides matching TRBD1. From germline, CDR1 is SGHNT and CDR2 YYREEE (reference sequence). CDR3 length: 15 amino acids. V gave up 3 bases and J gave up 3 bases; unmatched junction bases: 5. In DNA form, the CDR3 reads TGTGCCAGCAGCTCCCAGGGGGCGTACTACAATGAGCAGTTCTTC. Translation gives CASSSQGAYYNEQFF.

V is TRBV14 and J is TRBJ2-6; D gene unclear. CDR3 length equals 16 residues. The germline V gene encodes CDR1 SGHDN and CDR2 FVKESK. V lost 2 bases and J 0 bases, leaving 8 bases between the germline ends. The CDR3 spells CASSQPRRSGANVLTF. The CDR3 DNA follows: TGTGCCAGCAGCCAACCGCGCCGCTCTGGGGCCAACGTCCTGACTTTC. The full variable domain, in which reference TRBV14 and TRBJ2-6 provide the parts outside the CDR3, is EAGVTQFPSHSVIEKGQTVTLRCDPISGHDNLYWYRRVMGKEIKFLLHFVKESKQDESGMPNNRFLAERTGGTYSTLKVQPAELEDSGVYFCASSQPRRSGANVLTFGAGSRLTVL.

DNA for the CDR3: TGTGCCAGCAGCTACCCAGGGTCCTCGGGTAATTCACCCCTCCACTTT. It yields the protein CASSYPGSSGNSPLHF. This sequence joins TRBV7-9 and TRBJ1-6; a possible D gene is TRBD1 (5 bases). The CDR3 consists of 16 residues. The V gene's germline CDR1 is SEHNR and CDR2 FQNEAQ (reference sequence). Trimming removed 4 bases from V and 6 bases from J, with 16 bases in between.

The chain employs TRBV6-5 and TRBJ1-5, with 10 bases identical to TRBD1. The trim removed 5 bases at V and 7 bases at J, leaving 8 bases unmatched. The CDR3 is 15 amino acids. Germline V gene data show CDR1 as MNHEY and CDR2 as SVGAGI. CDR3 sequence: CASSPKGGQGQPQHF. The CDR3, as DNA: TGTGCCAGCAGTCCAAAGGGGGGACAGGGGCAGCCCCAGCATTTT.

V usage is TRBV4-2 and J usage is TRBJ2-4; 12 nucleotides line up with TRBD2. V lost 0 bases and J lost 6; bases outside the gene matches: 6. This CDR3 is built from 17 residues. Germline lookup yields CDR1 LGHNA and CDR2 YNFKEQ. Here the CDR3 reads CASSQDNLAGGRNIQYF. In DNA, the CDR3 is TGTGCCAGCAGCCAAGATAATCTAGCGGGGGGGCGAAACATTCAGTACTTC.